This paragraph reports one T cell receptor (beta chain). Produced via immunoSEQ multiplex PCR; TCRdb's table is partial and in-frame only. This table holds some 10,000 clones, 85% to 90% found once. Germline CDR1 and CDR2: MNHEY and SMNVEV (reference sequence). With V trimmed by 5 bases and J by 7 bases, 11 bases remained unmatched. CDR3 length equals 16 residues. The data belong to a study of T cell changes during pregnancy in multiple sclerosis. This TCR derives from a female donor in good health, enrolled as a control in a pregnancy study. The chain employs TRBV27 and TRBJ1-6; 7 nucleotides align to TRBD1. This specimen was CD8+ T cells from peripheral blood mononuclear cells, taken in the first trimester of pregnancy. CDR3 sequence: CASSKGPTGRNSPLHF. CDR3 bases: TGTGCCAGCAGTAAGGGTCCGACAGGGAGGAATTCACCCCTCCACTTT.